This T cell receptor beta chain was sequenced in a study of breast tumors, draining lymph nodes, adjacent tissues. The lymph nodes were axillary draining lymph nodes from breast cancer patients. V lost 7 bases to trimming and J lost 5 bases; unmatched junction nucleotides: 33. CDR3 size: 22 residues. Germline loops: CDR1 SNHLY, CDR2 FYNNEI. Via MiXCR, TCRdb re-called the multiplex PCR reads, giving one row per CDR3 protein. The sample yields 200,000 to 250,000 distinct CDR3 sequences, roughly a third seen once. This clonotype appeared once. The sequencing input was axillary lymph node tissue. The genes are TRBV2 and TRBJ2-7; 9 bases match TRBD1. The clonotype comes from a female donor with breast cancer. Some clones in this sample may be carry-over from other donors' samples. CDR3 coding DNA: TGTGCCAGCAATAGACAGGGGGACTATGGCTACACCCGGGACAGACTTTTTCACGAGCAGTACTTC. This codes for CASNRQGDYGYTRDRLFHEQYF.